One T cell receptor (beta chain) is described in this entry. This CDR3 is built from 13 residues. CDR1 DFQATT and CDR2 SNEGSKA come from the germline V gene (reference sequence). J was trimmed by 5 bases and V by 5 bases; bases with no gene match: 3. MiXCR was run by TCRdb on the RT-PCR reads, yielding one entry per CDR3 protein. The sample shows approximately 4,300 distinct CDR3 sequences, approximately 15% of them seen only once. The data derive from a study of patients and donors after allogeneic stem cell transplantation. The J gene is TRBJ1-2, the V gene TRBV20-1; 12 nucleotides agree with TRBD1. This sequence was found in a human donor who was either an allogeneic HSCT recipient or a stem cell or donor lymphocyte infusion donor (not recorded which). It is not recorded whose cells these are; they may come from a transplant donor. Material: blood, either unsorted or a sorted T cell fraction (not recorded which). Here the CDR3 reads CSAWDRGLYGYTF. The CDR3 coding sequence is TGCAGTGCTTGGGACAGGGGGCTATATGGCTACACCTTC.